This T cell receptor beta chain was sequenced during a study of T cells in Graves' hyperthyroidism and ophthalmopathy. V was clipped by 4 bases and J by 5 bases, with 14 bases between them. The length of the CDR3 is 14 residues. Germline V lookup: CDR1 LGHDT, CDR2 YNNKEL (reference sequence). No progression to ophthalmopathy during 18 months of follow-up defined stable disease. RNA transcripts gave rise to amplified TCR beta CDR3 regions. When the TCR CDR3 underwent first-round RT-PCR, the HTBI primer set was used. One entry per CDR3 protein results from TCRdb running MiXCR on the multiplex PCR reads. Counted here are around 210,000 distinct CDR3 sequences, around 17% occurring once; the ten biggest clones make up more than 50%. The table lists this clonotype with many counts.

The V call is TRBV3-1, the J call TRBJ1-2, with D unresolved. This receptor was obtained from a woman in her fifties or sixties with Graves' hyperthyroidism. The sample consisted of blood. The CDR3 nucleotides read TGTGCCAGCAGCCCGAACGGACTACTTTATGGCTACACCTTC. Protein: CASSPNGLLYGYTF.